The 31 T cell receptor beta chains below come from one sample, sequenced in a study of blood T cell repertoires in COVID-19. The protocol was immunoSEQ multiplex PCR, while the TCRdb copy is restricted to in-frame clones and leaves out a portion. Of some 220,000 clones listed, 80% to 85% are singletons. What was sequenced was peripheral blood. The receptors originated from a woman in her sixties or seventies who had recovered from COVID-19.

This chain links TRBV9 with TRBJ2-2; 11 positions match TRBD2. Germline loops: CDR1 SGDLS, CDR2 YYNGEE. This CDR3 comprises 16 residues. J was trimmed by 6 bases and V by 4 bases; bases with no gene match: 8. As DNA, the CDR3 is TGTGCCAGCAGCATTAGCGGGGGGGCGGACCCCGGGGAGCTGTTTTTT. Translation gives CASSISGGADPGELFF. Looking up the rest from reference TRBV9 and TRBJ2-2 gives the full variable domain: DSGVTQTPKHLITATGQRVTLRCSPRSGDLSVYWYQQSLDQGLQFLIQYYNGEERAKGNILERFSAQQFPDLHSELNLSSLELGDSALYFCASSISGGADPGELFFGEGSRLTVL.

V gene TRBV7-9 combines with J gene TRBJ2-1; D might be TRBD2 (5 bases). Trimming took 3 bases from V and 0 from J, leaving 15 bases between them. CDR1 is SEHNR, CDR2 FQNEAQ, per germline (reference sequence). The CDR3 loop spans 17 amino acids. CDR3 sequence: CASSFQRTTSSYNEQFF. CDR3 in DNA: TGTGCCAGCAGCTTCCAGCGGACGACCAGCTCCTACAATGAGCAGTTCTTC.

This clone appeared a single time. The chain employs TRBV6-6 and TRBJ1-1, with D possibly TRBD1 on 6 matching bases. CDR1 and CDR2 from the germline V gene are MNHNY and SVGAGI (reference sequence). Trimming stripped 4 bases from V and 1 base from J, with 10 bases between. The CDR3 consists of 14 residues. For the CDR3, the DNA is TGTGCCAGCAGTTCTCGGGGGGCGAACACTGAAGCTTTCTTT. It is translated as CASSSRGANTEAFF.

This clone occurred once. The rearrangement links TRBV19 to TRBJ2-2; 8 positions match TRBD1. The junction had 3 bases not matched to a gene; V was cut back by 6 bases and J by 3 bases. CDR3 length: 14 residues. Per germline, CDR1 LNHDA and CDR2 SQIVND (reference sequence). CDR3 bases: TGTGCCAGTAGGGGGACAGGCTACACCGGGGAGCTGTTTTTT. Amino acid sequence: CASRGTGYTGELFF. Filled out from reference TRBV19 and TRBJ2-2, the complete variable domain reads DGGITQSPKYLFRKEGQNVTLSCEQNLNHDAMYWYRQDPGQGLRLIYYSQIVNDFQKGDIAEGYSVSREKKESFPLTVTSAQKNPTAFYLCASRGTGYTGELFFGEGSRLTVL.

This clone was observed many times. The chain carries TRBV4-1 and TRBJ1-6; D is ambiguous. The V end was cut by 8 bases, the J end by 6 bases, with 26 bases between. CDR1 is MGHRA, CDR2 YSYEKL, per germline. CDR3 length equals 18 residues. The chain's CDR3 is CASAHRYQRYMGNSPLHF. Written as DNA, the CDR3 is TGCGCCAGCGCCCATCGTTACCAGCGATATATGGGTAATTCACCCCTCCACTTT.

This clone was observed a few times. The V and J genes are TRBV4-2 and TRBJ1-6; D is undetermined. Germline CDR1 reads LGHNA; CDR2 reads YNFKEQ. CDR3 length equals 17 residues. The V end was cut by 0 bases, the J end by 6 bases, with 15 bases between. In DNA form, the CDR3 reads TGTGCCAGCAGCCAAGATTCGAGGAGTTGGAGTAATTCACCCCTCCACTTT. Translated, it gives CASSQDSRSWSNSPLHF.

The chain employs TRBV20-1 and TRBJ1-4, with D possibly matching TRBD1 (5 bases). The CDR3 extends over 15 amino acids. Per the germline V gene, CDR1 is DFQATT and CDR2 is SNEGSKA (reference sequence). V lost 3 bases and J lost 5, with 16 bases in between. The CDR3: CSASTPGLPNEKLFF. CDR3 sequence (DNA): TGCAGTGCTAGTACACCGGGACTGCCAAATGAAAAACTGTTTTTT.

This clone was seen just once. The V and J genes are TRBV20-1 and TRBJ2-7; D ambiguous. V lost 4 bases to trimming and J lost 4 bases, with 8 bases between them. Germline CDR1 reads DFQATT; CDR2 reads SNEGSKA (reference sequence). The CDR3 is made up of 11 amino acids. CDR3 protein: CSAIDTYEQYF. As DNA, the CDR3 is TGCAGTGCTATCGACACTTACGAGCAGTACTTC.

CDR3 sequence reads: CASSLGQGDWGYTF. The DNA for the CDR3 is TGCGCCAGCAGCTTGGGACAGGGTGATTGGGGCTACACCTTC. The V and J genes are TRBV5-1 and TRBJ1-2, with 7 bases matching TRBD1. V lost 0 bases and J lost 8; bases outside the gene matches: 7. The CDR3 sequence is 14 residues long. Germline CDR1 reads SGHRS; CDR2 reads YFSETQ.

A remark on this clone: The germline gene is not matched at one end of the junction; a read error may be the cause. The J gene is TRBJ2-7, the V gene TRBV24-1; maybe TRBD1 (6 bases). From germline, CDR1 is KGHDR and CDR2 SFDVKD. There are 15 residues in the CDR3. The CDR3 sequence is CATSDSQGFSDEQYF. The CDR3 DNA sequence: TGTGCCACCAGTGATTCACAGGGATTCTCCGACGAGCAGTACTTC.

The V call is TRBV10-1, the J call TRBJ1-2; 12 bases match TRBD1. The CDR3 runs 17 residues. With V trimmed by 4 bases and J by 7 bases, 13 bases remained unmatched. In germline, CDR1 is WNHNN, CDR2 SYGVQD (reference sequence). CDR3 bases: TGCGCCAGCAGTGTCGCCGGGACAGGGGGCTATAGAGGTGGCTACACCTTC. Amino acid sequence: CASSVAGTGGYRGGYTF.

This clone was seen a handful of times. The V and J genes are TRBV5-1 and TRBJ1-4, with 8 bases identical to TRBD1. Trimming took 0 bases from V and 3 from J; bases not matched to a gene: 4. This CDR3 has 16 amino acids. Germline lookup yields CDR1 SGHRS and CDR2 YFSETQ. The CDR3 DNA sequence: TGCGCCAGCAGCTTGGTCGGGACAGGAGCTAATGAAAAACTGTTTTTT. It yields the protein CASSLVGTGANEKLFF.

CDR3 coding DNA: TGCGCCAGCAGCCCGTGGGCAGGGCACGACGAGCAGTACTTC. It codes for CASSPWAGHDEQYF. The rearrangement uses TRBV5-1 and TRBJ2-7, with D possibly being TRBD1 (5 bases). This CDR3 has 14 amino acids. The V end lost 4 bases, the J end lost 5 bases, and 16 bases lay between the germline ends. Germline values: CDR1 SGHRS, CDR2 YFSETQ.

The rearrangement links TRBV5-1 to TRBJ2-3, with D perhaps TRBD1 (7 bases). The CDR3 extends over 18 amino acids. V lost 0 bases and J lost 2, with 19 bases in between. Germline V gene lookup returns CDR1 SGHRS and CDR2 YFSETQ. DNA of the CDR3: TGCGCCAGCAGCTTGGATGGGCCCAGGGGGGCGATCACAGATACGCAGTATTTT. As protein: CASSLDGPRGAITDTQYF.

The chain couples TRBV2 to TRBJ2-7; possibly TRBD1 for D (7 bases). The CDR3 has 14 amino acids. CDR1 SNHLY and CDR2 FYNNEI come from the germline V gene. V gave up 4 bases and J gave up 3 bases, with 13 bases separating them. CDR3 sequence reads: CASSVEGAGYEQYF. The CDR3 bases are TGTGCCAGCAGTGTGGAGGGGGCGGGCTACGAGCAGTACTTC.

The chain recombines TRBV4-2 with TRBJ2-2; 9 nucleotides agree with TRBD2. J gave up 1 base and V 2 bases, and 8 bases lay outside the gene matches. CDR3 length: 18 amino acids. Germline assignment: CDR1 LGHNA and CDR2 YNFKEQ. This chain's CDR3 is CASSQRTERGENTGELFF. DNA of the CDR3: TGTGCCAGCAGCCAAAGAACAGAGCGGGGGGAGAACACCGGGGAGCTGTTTTTT.

This clone showed up just once. The chain couples TRBV29-1 to TRBJ2-7, with D possibly being TRBD1 (6 bases). CDR3 length equals 15 residues. CDR1 and CDR2 (germline): SQVTM, ANQGSEA. Trimming removed 2 bases from V and 1 base from J, with 15 bases in between. CDR3 residues: CSVEHRATGSYEQYF. CDR3 nucleotides: TGCAGCGTTGAACACCGGGCCACAGGGTCCTACGAGCAGTACTTC.

This clone has just a few counts. The V and J genes are TRBV10-3 and TRBJ1-1; no clear D gene. Trimming pared 3 bases from V and 0 bases from J, leaving 14 bases between. The CDR3 extends over 16 amino acids. The germline CDR1 and CDR2 sequences are ENHRY and SYGVKD. The CDR3: CAISELRLEMNTEAFF. CDR3 sequence (DNA): TGTGCCATCAGTGAACTTCGACTCGAAATGAACACTGAAGCTTTCTTT.

V is TRBV7-3 and J is TRBJ2-2; no definite D call. Germline V lookup: CDR1 SGHTA, CDR2 FQGTGA. The CDR3 is 14 amino acids. Trimming removed 2 bases from V and 6 bases from J, with 10 bases in between. The CDR3 spells CASSLSRSAGELFF. CDR3 sequence (DNA): TGTGCCAGCAGCTTATCCAGAAGCGCCGGGGAGCTGTTTTTT.

The table lists this clone with a few counts. This chain connects TRBV9 to TRBJ1-2; D is unresolved. This CDR3 region has 15 residues. Germline CDR1 reads SGDLS; CDR2 reads YYNGEE. Between the trimmed V and J ends, which lost 3 bases and 0 bases, there was a span of 12 bases. CDR3 sequence (DNA): TGTGCCAGCAGCGCAGAGGGTAGTGCTAACTATGGCTACACCTTC. Translation gives CASSAEGSANYGYTF. The whole variable domain, remainder taken from reference TRBV9 and TRBJ1-2, is DSGVTQTPKHLITATGQRVTLRCSPRSGDLSVYWYQQSLDQGLQFLIQYYNGEERAKGNILERFSAQQFPDLHSELNLSSLELGDSALYFCASSAEGSANYGYTFGSGTRLTVV.

The V and J genes are TRBV12-2 and TRBJ2-2; the table's D call, TRBD1, has no DNA check behind it. TRBV12-2 is marked as a pseudogene. This CDR3 spans 21 amino acids. CDR3 loop: CASRHSVWGDRDILDTGELFF. The CDR3 nucleotides read TGTGCAAGTCGCCATAGCGTCTGGGGGGACAGGGATATACTGGACACCGGGGAGCTGTTTTTT.

V is TRBV4-1 and J is TRBJ1-5; no definite D call. The CDR3 is 15 residues long. Per germline, CDR1 MGHRA and CDR2 YSYEKL. Between the trimmed V and J ends, which lost 1 base and 7 bases, there was a span of 14 bases. In DNA, the CDR3 is TGCGCCAGCAGCCAAGGTAAAGGAGGGTGGCAGCCCCAGCATTTT. This codes for CASSQGKGGWQPQHF.

The chain uses TRBV27 and TRBJ1-1; the D gene is possibly TRBD1 (5 bases). Trimming took 5 bases from V and 4 from J, leaving 11 bases between them. The CDR3 has 13 residues. In germline, CDR1 is MNHEY, CDR2 SMNVEV (reference sequence). The CDR3 DNA sequence: TGTGCCAGCAGTAGACTGGGGGGCACTGAAGCTTTCTTT. Its protein is CASSRLGGTEAFF.

This chain uses TRBV11-3 with TRBJ2-1; 8 nucleotides line up with TRBD2. Germline-derived CDR1 and CDR2 are SGHNT and YENEEA. The J segment lost 8 bases and the V segment lost 4 bases, leaving 10 bases of the junction unmatched. The CDR3 has 15 residues. The CDR3 DNA reads as TGTGCCAGCAGCTCATGGGGTAGCGGGGAGGATGAGCAGTTCTTC. Translating it yields CASSSWGSGEDEQFF.

The chain carries TRBV19 and TRBJ2-3, with D hard to call. The CDR3 extends over 15 amino acids. Deletions cut 4 bases from V and 2 bases from J, with 13 bases between. Looked up from germline, CDR1 is LNHDA and CDR2 is SQIVND (reference sequence). This CDR3 reads CASSKSSLPTDTQYF. The CDR3 DNA sequence: TGTGCCAGTAGTAAGAGTTCTTTACCCACAGATACGCAGTATTTT.

The rearrangement joins TRBV6-5 to TRBJ2-1, with D perhaps matching TRBD1 (6 bases). V shed 5 bases and J shed 3 bases, with 11 bases lying between them. The CDR3 length is 14 residues. Germline CDR1 reads MNHEY; CDR2 reads SVGAGI. CDR3 DNA: TGTGCCAGCAGTACGGACAGAAACTACAATGAGCAGTTCTTC. This codes for CASSTDRNYNEQFF.

V is TRBV3-1 (or the pseudogene TRBV3-2) and J is TRBJ2-3, with D perhaps TRBD2 (6 bases). Germline CDR1 is LGHDT and CDR2 is YNNKEL (reference sequence). The V and J ends lost 4 bases and 1 base respectively, with 15 bases between them. This CDR3 comprises 16 residues. The CDR3 DNA is TGTGCCAGCAGCCCCTATATGCGGGGACGCACAGATACGCAGTATTTT. Protein sequence: CASSPYMRGRTDTQYF.

J is TRBJ2-5 and V is TRBV24-1; D possibly corresponds to TRBD2 (6 bases). V dropped 5 bases and J dropped 3 bases, with 12 bases sitting between them. Germline V lookup: CDR1 KGHDR, CDR2 SFDVKD. The CDR3 consists of 14 residues. This chain's CDR3 is CATSARGGEETQYF. CDR3 DNA: TGTGCCACCAGTGCCCGAGGAGGGGAAGAGACCCAGTACTTC.

This chain joins TRBV10-1 and TRBJ1-2; TRBD1 matches 7 bases. Losses at the gene ends were 0 bases for V and 4 bases for J; bases not matched to a gene: 11. Germline CDR1 and CDR2: WNHNN and SYGVQD (reference sequence). This CDR3 comprises 17 residues. The CDR3 region is CASSESRGRNFIYGYTF. The CDR3 bases are TGCGCCAGCAGTGAGTCGAGGGGGCGAAACTTTATCTATGGCTACACCTTC.

The chain recombines TRBV2 with TRBJ1-3; D gene uncertain. The CDR3 is 15 residues long. V lost 2 bases and J lost 0, with 8 bases in between. Germline CDR1 is SNHLY and CDR2 is FYNNEI. DNA for the CDR3: TGTGCCAGCAGTGAATGGAGGTCCTCTGGAAACACCATATATTTT. Translation: CASSEWRSSGNTIYF.

This clone was observed a single time. The chain carries TRBV6-5 and TRBJ1-2; 8 bases fit TRBD1. The germline V gene encodes CDR1 MNHEY and CDR2 SVGAGI. The CDR3 covers 15 residues. After removal of 6 bases from V and 3 bases from J, the junction contained 9 bases not matched to a gene. CDR3 amino acids: CASRVRTGPDYGYTF. The CDR3 bases are TGTGCCAGCAGAGTTCGGACAGGGCCAGACTATGGCTACACCTTC.